Listed below are T cell receptor beta chains from one sample, sequenced in a study of human T cells and chemical hapten exposure. MiXCR, run by TCRdb on the RACE reads, gives a single entry per CDR3 protein. The sample has approximately 110,000 distinct CDR3 sequences; 11% are singletons. This sample comprised whole blood, obtained in connection with sensitization to the hapten diphenylcyclopropenone (DPC). The receptors were sampled from a middle-aged woman with alopecia areata. Some clones in this sample may be carry-over from other donors' samples. Each CDR3 is given with its conserved first and last residue. Fields, in order: J gene, V gene, D gene, clone size, CDR3 protein, CDR3 DNA. The D gene is left open where the match is weak. The size field is filled for only some rows; it gives once, few, many or a size class.

J gene: TRBJ2-3
V gene: TRBV4-1
D gene: -
clone size: few
CDR3 protein: CASSQDPATDTQYF
CDR3 DNA: TGCGCCAGCAGCCAAGATCCTGCGACAGATACGCAGTATTTT

J gene: TRBJ2-7
V gene: TRBV6-6
D gene: -
clone size: many
CDR3 protein: CASSYSQASTYEQYF
CDR3 DNA: TGTGCCAGCAGTTACTCGCAAGCCTCCACCTACGAGCAGTACTTC

J gene: TRBJ1-1
V gene: TRBV6-4
D gene: -
clone size: -
CDR3 protein: CASSANRNTEAFF
CDR3 DNA: TGTGCCAGCAGTGCAAACAGGAACACTGAAGCTTTCTTT

J gene: TRBJ1-1
V gene: TRBV6-6
D gene: -
clone size: -
CDR3 protein: CASKGQGLGAEAFF
CDR3 DNA: TGTGCCAGCAAAGGGCAGGGACTTGGGGCTGAAGCTTTCTTT

J gene: TRBJ2-6
V gene: TRBV14
D gene: -
clone size: -
CDR3 protein: CASSQDYAGMRGANVLTF
CDR3 DNA: TGTGCCAGCAGCCAAGATTATGCAGGGATGAGAGGGGCCAACGTCCTGACTTTC

J gene: TRBJ1-1
V gene: TRBV9
D gene: -
clone size: -
CDR3 protein: CASSVGGRLNTEAFF
CDR3 DNA: TGTGCCAGCAGCGTAGGGGGACGGTTGAACACTGAAGCTTTCTTT

J gene: TRBJ2-1
V gene: TRBV7-9
D gene: TRBD2
clone size: many
CDR3 protein: CASSLEVGAGGPNEQFF
CDR3 DNA: TGTGCCAGCAGCTTAGAGGTTGGAGCGGGGGGGCCAAATGAGCAGTTCTTC

J gene: TRBJ1-5
V gene: TRBV6-2/TRBV6-3
D gene: -
clone size: many
CDR3 protein: CASAMVNQPQHF
CDR3 DNA: TGTGCCAGCGCCATGGTCAATCAGCCCCAGCATTTT

J gene: TRBJ2-1
V gene: TRBV9
D gene: -
clone size: many
CDR3 protein: CASSDPGRGVNEQFF
CDR3 DNA: TGTGCCAGCAGCGATCCGGGACGTGGGGTGAATGAGCAGTTCTTC

J gene: TRBJ2-1
V gene: TRBV7-9
D gene: TRBD2
clone size: few
CDR3 protein: CASSLGGGYEQFF
CDR3 DNA: TGTGCCAGCAGCTTAGGCGGGGGTTATGAGCAGTTCTTC

J gene: TRBJ1-1
V gene: TRBV6-1
D gene: -
clone size: many
CDR3 protein: CASSLNSNTEAFF
CDR3 DNA: TGTGCCAGCAGTCTTAACAGTAACACTGAAGCTTTCTTT

J gene: TRBJ2-2
V gene: TRBV4-3
D gene: -
clone size: many
CDR3 protein: CASSQEWGTTGELFF
CDR3 DNA: TGCGCCAGCAGCCAAGAATGGGGGACCACCGGGGAGCTGTTTTTT

J gene: TRBJ1-2
V gene: TRBV10-3
D gene: TRBD1
clone size: few
CDR3 protein: CAISESGQNYGYTF
CDR3 DNA: TGTGCCATCAGTGAGTCGGGACAGAACTATGGCTACACCTTC

J gene: TRBJ2-2
V gene: TRBV2
D gene: -
clone size: -
CDR3 protein: CASSERGATGELFF
CDR3 DNA: TGTGCCAGCAGTGAACGAGGGGCCACCGGGGAGCTGTTTTTT

J gene: TRBJ2-3
V gene: TRBV28
D gene: -
clone size: -
CDR3 protein: CASSLWGTGFRTQYF
CDR3 DNA: TGTGCCAGCAGTTTGTGGGGGACGGGCTTTCGAACGCAGTATTTT

J gene: TRBJ2-5
V gene: TRBV6-1
D gene: TRBD2
clone size: -
CDR3 protein: CASGRTSGLGETQYF
CDR3 DNA: TGTGCCAGCGGTAGGACTAGTGGGCTTGGAGAGACCCAGTACTTC

J gene: TRBJ1-5
V gene: TRBV6-1
D gene: -
clone size: many
CDR3 protein: CASTEGLNQPQHF
CDR3 DNA: TGTGCCAGCACCGAAGGCTTAAATCAGCCCCAGCATTTT